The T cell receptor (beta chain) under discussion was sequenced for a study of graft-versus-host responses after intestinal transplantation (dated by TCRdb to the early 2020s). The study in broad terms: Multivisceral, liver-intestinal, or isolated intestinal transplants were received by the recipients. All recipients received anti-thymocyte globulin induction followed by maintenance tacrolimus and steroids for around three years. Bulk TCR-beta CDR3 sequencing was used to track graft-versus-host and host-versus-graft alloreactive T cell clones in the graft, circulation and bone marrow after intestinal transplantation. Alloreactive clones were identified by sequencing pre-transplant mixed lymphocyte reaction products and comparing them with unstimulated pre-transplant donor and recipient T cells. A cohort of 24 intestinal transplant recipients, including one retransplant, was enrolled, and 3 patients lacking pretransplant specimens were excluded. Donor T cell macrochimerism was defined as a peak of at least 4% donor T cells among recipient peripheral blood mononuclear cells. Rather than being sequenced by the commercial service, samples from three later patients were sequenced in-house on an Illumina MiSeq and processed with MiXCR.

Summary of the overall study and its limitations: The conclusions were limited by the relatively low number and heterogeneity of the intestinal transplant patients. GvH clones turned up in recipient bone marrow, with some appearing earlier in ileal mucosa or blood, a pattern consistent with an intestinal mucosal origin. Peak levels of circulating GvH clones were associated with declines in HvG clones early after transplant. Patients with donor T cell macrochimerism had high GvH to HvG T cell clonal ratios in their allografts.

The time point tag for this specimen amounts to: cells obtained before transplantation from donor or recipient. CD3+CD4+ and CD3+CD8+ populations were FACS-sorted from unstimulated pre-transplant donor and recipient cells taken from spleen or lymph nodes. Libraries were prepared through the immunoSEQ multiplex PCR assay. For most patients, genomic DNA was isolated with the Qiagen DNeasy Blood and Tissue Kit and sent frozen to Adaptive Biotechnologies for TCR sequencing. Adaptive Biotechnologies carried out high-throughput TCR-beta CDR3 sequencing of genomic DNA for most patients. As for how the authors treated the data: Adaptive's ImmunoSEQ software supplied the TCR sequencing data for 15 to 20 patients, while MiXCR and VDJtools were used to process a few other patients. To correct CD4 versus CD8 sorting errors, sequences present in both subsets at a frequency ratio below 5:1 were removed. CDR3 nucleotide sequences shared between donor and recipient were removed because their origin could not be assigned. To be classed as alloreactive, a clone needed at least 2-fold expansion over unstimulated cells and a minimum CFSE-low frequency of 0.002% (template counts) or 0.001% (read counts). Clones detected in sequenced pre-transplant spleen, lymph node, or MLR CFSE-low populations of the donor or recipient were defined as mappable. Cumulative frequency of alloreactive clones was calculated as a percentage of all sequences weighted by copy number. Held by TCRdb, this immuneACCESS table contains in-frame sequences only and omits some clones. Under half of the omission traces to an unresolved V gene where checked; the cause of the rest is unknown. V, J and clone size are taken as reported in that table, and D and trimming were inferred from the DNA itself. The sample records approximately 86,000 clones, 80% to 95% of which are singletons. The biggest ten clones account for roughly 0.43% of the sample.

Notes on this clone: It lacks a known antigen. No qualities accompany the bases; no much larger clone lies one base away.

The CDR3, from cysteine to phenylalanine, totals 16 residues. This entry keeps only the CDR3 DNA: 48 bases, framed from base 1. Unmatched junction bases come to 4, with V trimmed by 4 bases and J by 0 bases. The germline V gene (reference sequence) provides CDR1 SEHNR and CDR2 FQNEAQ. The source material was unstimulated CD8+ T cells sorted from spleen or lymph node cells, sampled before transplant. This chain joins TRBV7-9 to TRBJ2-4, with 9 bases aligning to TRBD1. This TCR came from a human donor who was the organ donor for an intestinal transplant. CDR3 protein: CASSWDREGAKNIQYF. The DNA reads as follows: TGTGCCAGCAGCTGGGACAGGGAGGGAGCCAAAAACATTCAGTACTTC.